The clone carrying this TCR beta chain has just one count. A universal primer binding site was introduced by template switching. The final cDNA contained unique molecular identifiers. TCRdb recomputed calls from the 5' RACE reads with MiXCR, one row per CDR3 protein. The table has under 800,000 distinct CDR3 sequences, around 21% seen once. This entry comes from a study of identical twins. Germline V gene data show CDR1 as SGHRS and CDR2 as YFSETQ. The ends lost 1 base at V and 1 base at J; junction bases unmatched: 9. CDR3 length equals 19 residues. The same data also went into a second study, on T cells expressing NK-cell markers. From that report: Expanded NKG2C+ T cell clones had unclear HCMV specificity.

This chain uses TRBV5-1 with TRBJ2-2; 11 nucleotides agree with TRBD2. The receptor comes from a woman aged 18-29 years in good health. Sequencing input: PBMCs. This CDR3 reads CASSLHTSGRSRNTGELFF. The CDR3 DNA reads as TGCGCCAGCAGCTTGCATACTAGCGGGAGAAGTAGGAACACCGGGGAGCTGTTTTTT.